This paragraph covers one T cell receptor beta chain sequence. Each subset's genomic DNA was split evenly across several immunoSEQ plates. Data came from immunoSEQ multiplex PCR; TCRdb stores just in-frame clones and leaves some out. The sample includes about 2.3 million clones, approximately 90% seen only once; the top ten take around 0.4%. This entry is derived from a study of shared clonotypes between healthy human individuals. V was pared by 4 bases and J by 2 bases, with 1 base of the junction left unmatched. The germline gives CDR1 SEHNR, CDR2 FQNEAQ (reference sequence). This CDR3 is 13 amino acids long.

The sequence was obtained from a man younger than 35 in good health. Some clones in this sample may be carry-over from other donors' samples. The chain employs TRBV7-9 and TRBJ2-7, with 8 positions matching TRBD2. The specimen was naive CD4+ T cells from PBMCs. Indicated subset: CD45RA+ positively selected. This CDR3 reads CASSSGLAYEQYF. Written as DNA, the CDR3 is TGTGCCAGCAGCTCGGGACTAGCCTACGAGCAGTACTTC.